This T cell receptor beta chain was retrieved from a study of siplizumab effects on memory and regulatory T cells. The study's findings and limits: Naive T cells appeared more varied than memory cells and looked like key alloresponse contributors. Assignment of a naive or memory phenotype failed for roughly 75-97% of the proliferating CD4+ or CD8+ clones.

A word on this clone: Its target is not known.

Germline V gives CDR1 SGHDT, CDR2 YYEEEE. This CDR3 contains 14 residues. V lost 4 bases, J lost 8 bases, and 9 bases stayed unmatched. Libraries were prepared by immunoSEQ multiplex PCR; TCRdb keeps only in-frame clonotypes and omits some of them. In the table there are tens of thousands of clones, approximately 79% of which are singletons. What was sequenced was memory CD4+ T cells sorted from blood. V and J are TRBV5-6 and TRBJ1-2, with 9 nucleotides matching TRBD1. The source of this sequence is a human donor in good health. The CDR3 sequence is CASSQDRGTTGYTF. The CDR3 DNA is TGTGCCAGCAGCCAGGACAGGGGAACCACCGGCTACACCTTC.